The source of this TCR beta chain is a study of T cells in Graves' hyperthyroidism and ophthalmopathy. Background on the study: Blood was drawn when the patient was first diagnosed and still untreated. Overall study results and limits: Patients with ophthalmopathy were separated from those with stable hyperthyroidism by a 13 V-J model.

This clonotype was recorded many times. Its specificity is not known. Amplified TCR beta CDR3 regions derived from RNA transcripts. The HTBI set primed first-round TCR CDR3 RT-PCR. One entry per CDR3 protein results from TCRdb running MiXCR on the multiplex PCR reads. The sample contains fewer than 650,000 distinct CDR3 sequences, 12% to 15% of which appear only once. This CDR3 is built from 16 residues. V was pared by 4 bases and J by 5 bases, with 9 bases of the junction left unmatched. Looked up from germline, CDR1 is ENHRY and CDR2 is SYGVKD. Hyperthyroidism was newly diagnosed in patients aged 18 to 65 (duration under 2 months).

Sequencing input: blood. This chain uses TRBV10-3 with TRBJ2-3; 10 nucleotides match TRBD2. This receptor was identified in a woman aged 40-49 years with Graves' hyperthyroidism. CDR3 loop: CAISAASGRAVDTQYF. The CDR3 nucleotides read TGTGCCATCAGTGCGGCCAGCGGGAGGGCCGTAGATACGCAGTATTTT.